The clone carrying this T cell receptor beta chain was counted ten times or more. Its specificity is not known. The data are from a study of naive and memory T cell subsets. An equimolar mix of two oligonucleotides served as the beta constant-region primer for TRBC1 and TRBC2. Four rounds of PCR amplified the ligated cDNA using nested alpha and beta constant-region primers plus SP2. TCRdb re-derived calls from the UMI-ligation and nested PCR reads in MiXCR, one entry per CDR3 protein. The sample carries 99,000 or so distinct CDR3 sequences, more than 12% recorded once. Looked up from germline, CDR1 is SGHDN and CDR2 is FVKESK. The length of the CDR3 is 15 residues. The germline V and J ends were trimmed by 6 bases and 7 bases, with 21 bases remaining between them. General study results and limits: Naive repertoires, especially CD8, held a few larger clonotypes, possibly memory cells re-expressing CD45RA.

The receptor was isolated from a human donor in good health. Sample: naive CD8+ T cells from blood. The chain couples TRBV14 to TRBJ1-2, with a possible D match to TRBD1 (6 bases). The CDR3 region is CASSPLTGQLGGYTF. The CDR3 DNA reads TGTGCCAGCAGTCCACTAACAGGGCAGTTAGGTGGCTACACCTTC.